The text below deals with one TCR beta chain. The data were taken from a study of patients and donors after allogeneic stem cell transplantation. One entry per CDR3 protein results from TCRdb running MiXCR on the RT-PCR reads. The sample holds about 88,000 distinct CDR3 sequences, around 48% seen once. This CDR3 region has 11 residues. CDR1 is MNHNY and CDR2 is SVGAGI in the germline V gene (reference sequence). V lost 5 bases to trimming and J lost 8 bases, with 7 bases between them. The gene calls are TRBV6-6 and TRBJ2-1; D unclear. The specimen was blood, either unsorted or a sorted T cell fraction (not recorded which). This clonotype originated in a human donor who was either an allogeneic HSCT recipient or a stem cell or donor lymphocyte infusion donor (not recorded which). It is not recorded whose cells these are; they may come from a transplant donor. The CDR3 region is CASSLEDEQFF. CDR3 nucleotides: TGTGCCAGCAGTCTAGAGGATGAGCAGTTCTTC.